This TCR beta chain was sequenced for a study of blood T cell repertoires in COVID-19. Study in general: Samples of COVID-19 (acute and convalescent) were obtained from the United States, Italy and Spain. T cells, B-cell-depleted T cells, or PBMCs provided the cDNA or gDNA that served as material.

In the study's own analysis: From reference gene primer amplification, estimates of nucleated cell counts were derived. The assay was immunoSEQ multiplex PCR, and TCRdb's table has in-frame clones only and misses some. That table supplies the V and J calls and clone size; D and trimming were determined from the DNA. The sample contains about 480,000 clones, 80% to 90% of which appear only once. CDR1 MDHEN and CDR2 SYDVKM come from the germline V gene. V lost 2 bases and J 9 bases, leaving 14 bases between the germline ends. CDR3 length: 14 residues. This chain joins TRBV28 and TRBJ2-4, with D possibly TRBD2 on 5 matching bases. The sample was peripheral blood. This TCR came from a woman aged 25 to 39 with acute or convalescent COVID-19. In DNA, the CDR3 is TGTGCCAGCAGTTTAGGCACTAGGTGGTCCATTCAGTACTTC. Amino acids: CASSLGTRWSIQYF.